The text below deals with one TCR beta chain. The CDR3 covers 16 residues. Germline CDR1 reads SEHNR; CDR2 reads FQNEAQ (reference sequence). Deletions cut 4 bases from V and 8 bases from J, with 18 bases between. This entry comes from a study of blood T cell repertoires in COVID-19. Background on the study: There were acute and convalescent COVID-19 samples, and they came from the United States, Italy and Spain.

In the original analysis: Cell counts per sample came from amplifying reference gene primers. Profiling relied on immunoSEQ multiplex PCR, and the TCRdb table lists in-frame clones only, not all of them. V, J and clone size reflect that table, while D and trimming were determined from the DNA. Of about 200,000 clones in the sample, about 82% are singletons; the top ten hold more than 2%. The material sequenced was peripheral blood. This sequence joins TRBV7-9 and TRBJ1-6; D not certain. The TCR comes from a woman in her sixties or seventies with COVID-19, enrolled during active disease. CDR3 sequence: CASSSRTLEGDSPLHF. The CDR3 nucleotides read TGTGCCAGCAGCTCCAGGACTCTTGAGGGAGATTCACCCCTCCACTTT.